Shown below are 9 T cell receptor beta chains from a single sample sequenced in a study of identifying expanded T cells in peripheral blood. Libraries were prepared by immunoSEQ multiplex PCR; TCRdb keeps only in-frame clonotypes and omits some of them. Among 85,000 to 120,000 clones listed, around 88% were seen once. What was sequenced was blood. The receptor source for this set is a person aged 18 to 75 in good health.

The rearrangement uses TRBV6-1 and TRBJ2-3; D is possibly TRBD1 (6 bases). Per the germline V gene, CDR1 is MNHNS and CDR2 is SASEGT. V was cut by 4 bases and J by 4 bases, with 15 bases left in between. The CDR3 totals 15 residues. Here the CDR3 DNA reads TGTGCCAGCAGTGGAGCAGGGGCTGGGGCAGATACGCAGTATTTT. Its translation is CASSGAGAGADTQYF.

This chain joins TRBV6-5 and TRBJ1-1; no firm D call. V lost 2 bases to trimming and J lost 1 base, with 5 bases between them. This CDR3 is 13 amino acids long. CDR1 is MNHEY, CDR2 SVGAGI, per germline. The CDR3 is CASSYEENTEAFF. CDR3 sequence (DNA): TGTGCCAGCAGTTACGAGGAGAACACTGAAGCTTTCTTT.

The genes are TRBV4-3 and TRBJ1-5; D is uncertain. V was shortened by 0 bases and J by 4 bases, with 7 bases between the two germline ends. The germline CDR1 and CDR2 sequences are LGHNA and YSLEER. The CDR3 sequence is 14 residues long. The DNA of the CDR3 is TGCGCCAGCAGCCAAGAGATGGGGAATCAGCCCCAGCATTTT. This encodes CASSQEMGNQPQHF.

The chain employs TRBV5-4 and TRBJ1-2; 9 bases align to TRBD1. This CDR3 comprises 17 residues. J gave up 5 bases and V 4 bases, and 15 bases lay outside the gene matches. The germline CDR1 and CDR2 sequences are SGHNT and YYREEE (reference sequence). The CDR3 DNA follows: TGTGCCAGCAGCGTACCGGGACAGGGAGGGATTGTATATGGCTACACCTTC. It codes for CASSVPGQGGIVYGYTF.

The chain links TRBV6-1 to TRBJ1-5; 7 positions match TRBD1. CDR1 and CDR2 (germline): MNHNS, SASEGT. There are 18 residues in the CDR3. Unmatched junction bases numbered 11, after V lost 3 bases and J lost 0 bases. CDR3 nucleotide sequence: TGTGCCAGCAGTGACCGGGACAGTCCTTCCCATAGCAATCAGCCCCAGCATTTT. Its protein product is CASSDRDSPSHSNQPQHF.

The genes are TRBV5-1 and TRBJ2-1; 8 bases agree with TRBD2. The trim removed 0 bases at V and 6 bases at J, leaving 2 bases unmatched. Germline V gene data show CDR1 as SGHRS and CDR2 as YFSETQ. This CDR3 comprises 14 residues. This chain's CDR3 is CASSLGTSSNEQFF. CDR3 in DNA: TGCGCCAGCAGCTTGGGGACTAGCTCCAATGAGCAGTTCTTC.

The CDR3 loop reads CASSFTGTGENYGYTF. The CDR3 DNA follows: TGCGCCAGCAGCTTTACCGGGACAGGGGAAAACTATGGCTACACCTTC. This chain uses TRBV5-1 with TRBJ1-2; 10 bases are a match to TRBD1. Germline CDR1 is SGHRS and CDR2 is YFSETQ. This CDR3 is built from 16 residues. V lost 2 bases and J lost 2; bases outside the gene matches: 6.

CDR3 protein: CASSLPQGRNSPLHF. The CDR3 DNA is TGTGCCAGCAGTTTACCACAGGGCCGTAATTCACCCCTCCACTTT. The V call is TRBV28, the J call TRBJ1-6; tentatively, D is TRBD1 (6 bases). Trimming cost V 2 bases and J 6 bases, with 11 bases left between them. This CDR3 region has 15 residues. Germline assignment: CDR1 MDHEN and CDR2 SYDVKM. Full variable domain (remainder filled in from reference TRBV28 and TRBJ1-6): DVKVTQSSRYLVKRTGEKVFLECVQDMDHENMFWYRQDPGLGLRLIYFSYDVKMKEKGDIPEGYSVSREKKERFSLILESASTNQTSMYLCASSLPQGRNSPLHFGNGTRLTVT.

The chain joins TRBV19 to TRBJ2-7, with a tentative D call TRBD2 (6 bases). V lost 4 bases and J 6 bases, leaving 13 bases between the germline ends. This CDR3 contains 13 residues. CDR1 is LNHDA and CDR2 is SQIVND in the germline V gene (reference sequence). CDR3 amino acids: CASSSQPGLEQYF. CDR3 nucleotide sequence: TGTGCCAGTAGTAGTCAACCGGGACTCGAGCAGTACTTC.